This record concerns one T cell receptor (beta chain) sequence. Many counts were recorded for this clonotype. This clone's antigen is unknown. Per-base qualities were not stored, and no clone one base away is much larger. For CDR1 and CDR2, the germline V gene lists LGHNA and YSLEER. Trimmed from V: 3 bases; trimmed from J: 2 bases; junction bases lacking a gene match: 2. From the cysteine up to the phenylalanine, the CDR3 has a length of 15 residues. Only CDR3 DNA is held: 45 bases, read in frame from base 1. The data are from a study of T-cell reconstitution after alpha-beta-depleted transplantation in children (TCRdb year 2016). General notes on the study: T-cell immune reconstitution after TCRalphabeta/CD19-depleted allogeneic hematopoietic cell transplantation in children was quantitatively tracked in the study by means of TCR repertoire profiling.

The library was obtained by PCR. Data came from an Illumina HiSeq 2500. TCR libraries were prepared with molecular barcoding, using unique molecular identifiers to normalize TCRbeta repertoire quantification. The public reads were reanalyzed by TCRdb: fastp trimming at Q25, MiXCR alignment, in-frame beta chains only. Rows are unified per CDR3 protein, each entry keeping the most common DNA and genes. This sample comprises around 500,000 distinct CDR3 sequences, about 12% of them detected only once. About 5.6% of the sample rests with the top ten. The material was PBMCs from the stem cell graft donor, obtained from the stem cell graft. The source of this sequence is a human donor who donated a stem cell graft to a child with combined immunodeficiency. The rearranged segments are TRBV4-3 and TRBJ2-1; 9 middle bases align to TRBD2. The CDR3 region has the sequence CASSHRLAAYNEQFF. The nucleotides are TGCGCCAGCAGCCACCGACTAGCGGCCTACAATGAGCAGTTCTTC.